This T cell receptor beta chain stems from a study of T-cell memory formation after mild COVID-19. TCRdb re-called the 5' RACE reads with MiXCR, one entry per CDR3 protein. This sample yields roughly 250,000 distinct CDR3 sequences, of which roughly a sixth are seen a single time; 22% belongs to the top ten. The CDR3 totals 14 residues. Unmatched junction bases numbered 2, after V lost 1 base and J lost 4 bases. Germline V gene sequence: CDR1 LGHDT, CDR2 YNNKEL (reference sequence). The V call is TRBV3-1, the J call TRBJ1-2; TRBD1 matches at 8 bases. The clonotype was recovered from a man in his late teens or twenties who had mild COVID-19 (a few samples of this study predate the infection). Cell type and time point are not known. The sequencing sample was made of PBMCs or a T cell subset sorted from them (not recorded which). In DNA form, the CDR3 reads TGTGCCAGCAGCCAAGGGACAGGGCCCTATGGCTACACCTTC. It yields the protein CASSQGTGPYGYTF.